The clone carrying this T cell receptor beta chain appeared many times. Its specificity is unknown. TCRdb used MiXCR to reprocess the reads, holding one entry per CDR3 protein. Of fewer than 200,000 distinct CDR3 sequences in the sample, roughly 9.8% are singletons; the top ten hold roughly 4.8%. V shed 6 bases and J 4 bases; nucleotides not matched to a gene: 10. CDR1 is MDHEN, CDR2 SYDVKM, per germline. CDR3 length: 16 amino acids. The data were obtained in a study of T cell repertoires in cytomegalovirus infection. Regarding the study as a whole: Cumulative frequency of public TCR beta families picked out carriers of CMV plus the relevant HLA.

The chain employs TRBV28 and TRBJ2-1; 9 bases fit TRBD1. The sequenced material came from PBMCs. The TCR originated in a human donor in good health (CMV status not recorded). Some clones in this sample may be carry-over from other donors' samples. DNA for the CDR3: TGTGCCAGCAGCCTTATAACAGGGGGCCTTTACAATGAGCAGTTCTTC. Protein sequence: CASSLITGGLYNEQFF.